The 17 T cell receptor beta chains given below trace back to one sample, sequenced in a study of cytomegalovirus exposure and HLA in healthy donors. In the PCR, 60 Vbeta and 13 Jbeta primers were used. Clones were read by immunoSEQ multiplex PCR, and TCRdb kept only the in-frame ones, dropping some. The sample consists of 200,000 or so clones, roughly 80% of them appearing once. Sequenced: PBMCs. The receptors derive from a woman aged 25 to 39 in good health and CMV-seropositive.

The V gene is TRBV6-6, the J gene TRBJ1-5, with D uncertain. The V end lost 6 bases, the J end lost 0 bases, and 12 bases lay between the germline ends. From germline, CDR1 is MNHNY and CDR2 SVGAGI (reference sequence). This CDR3 spans 15 amino acids. The CDR3 nucleotides read TGTGCCAGCAGGCCCGCAGGCTATAGCAATCAGCCCCAGCATTTT. Residues: CASRPAGYSNQPQHF.

The genes are TRBV11-2 and TRBJ2-1, with TRBD1 matching 7 bases. The germline gives CDR1 SGHAT, CDR2 FQNNGV. V lost 2 bases and J lost 6; bases outside the gene matches: 7. There are 15 residues in the CDR3. The CDR3 region is CASSLRQGLVNEQFF. In DNA form, the CDR3 reads TGTGCCAGCAGCTTACGACAGGGTTTGGTCAATGAGCAGTTCTTC.

This clone was seen a single time. The chain joins TRBV9 to TRBJ2-5, with no clear D. Trimming stripped 0 bases from V and 4 bases from J, with 10 bases between. This CDR3 has 14 residues. Germline V gene lookup returns CDR1 SGDLS and CDR2 YYNGEE. This CDR3 is CASSVGSFVETQYF. The CDR3 DNA reads TGTGCCAGCAGCGTAGGCAGTTTTGTAGAGACCCAGTACTTC.

The chain links TRBV11-1 to TRBJ1-1; 10 positions agree with TRBD1. This CDR3 region has 19 residues. With 1 base clipped from V and 0 bases from J, the junction kept 11 bases outside the gene matches. Looked up from germline, CDR1 is SGHAT and CDR2 is FQDESV (reference sequence). This chain's CDR3 is CASSLEGTGVLTMNTEAFF. For the CDR3, the DNA is TGTGCCAGCAGCTTAGAGGGGACAGGGGTCTTGACTATGAACACTGAAGCTTTCTTT.

This clone showed up just once. The chain links TRBV9 to TRBJ1-1, with a possible D match to TRBD1 (5 bases). Trimming took off 2 bases at V and 4 bases at J, with 12 bases between the two ends. The germline CDR1 and CDR2 sequences are SGDLS and YYNGEE. The CDR3 sequence is 14 residues long. The CDR3 reads CASSVSGTATEAFF. CDR3 DNA sequence: TGTGCCAGCAGCGTTTCAGGGACTGCCACTGAAGCTTTCTTT.

The chain combines TRBV19 with TRBJ1-2; D not certain. Trimming removed 0 bases from V and 3 bases from J, with 8 bases in between. This CDR3 is built from 14 residues. Germline loops: CDR1 LNHDA, CDR2 SQIVND (reference sequence). The CDR3 DNA is TGTGCCAGTAGTATAGATCCAGTATACTATGGCTACACCTTC. Protein sequence: CASSIDPVYYGYTF.

For this clone: Other DNA variants within this sample encode the same CDR3. The chain carries TRBV11-2 and TRBJ1-2; tentatively, D is TRBD1 (6 bases). CDR3 length: 14 amino acids. Germline loops: CDR1 SGHAT, CDR2 FQNNGV. V was trimmed by 1 base and J by 5 bases, leaving 11 bases between them. CDR3 DNA: TGTGCCAGCAGCTTAGTTGCAGGGGAGTATGGCTACACCTTC. Amino acid sequence: CASSLVAGEYGYTF.

This chain uses TRBV9 with TRBJ2-2, with 13 bases lining up with TRBD2. Per germline, CDR1 SGDLS and CDR2 YYNGEE. With 6 bases clipped from V and 7 bases from J, the junction kept 6 bases outside the gene matches. The CDR3 extends over 15 amino acids. The CDR3 DNA sequence: TGTGCCAGCACCCGACTAGCGGGAGGCATCGGGGAGCTGTTTTTT. This gives the protein CASTRLAGGIGELFF.

This clone occurred a few times. V is TRBV18 and J is TRBJ1-5; no firm D call. Germline V gene data show CDR1 as KGHSH and CDR2 as LQKENI. The CDR3 totals 14 residues. Trimming removed 6 bases at V and 2 bases at J, with 11 bases between. The CDR3 bases are TGTGCCAGCTCGCCAGATCCGGGCAATCAGCCCCAGCATTTT. Translated: CASSPDPGNQPQHF. Looking up the rest from reference TRBV18 and TRBJ1-5 gives the full variable domain: NAGVMQNPRHLVRRRGQEARLRCSPMKGHSHVYWYRQLPEEGLKFMVYLQKENIIDESGMPKERFSAEFPKEGPSILRIQQVVRGDSAAYFCASSPDPGNQPQHFGDGTRLSIL.

This clone was seen a few times. V gene TRBV11-2 combines with J gene TRBJ2-7, with D possibly matching TRBD2 (6 bases). This CDR3 comprises 14 residues. The ends were cut back, 1 base at V and 4 bases at J, with 11 bases in the middle. The germline CDR1 and CDR2 sequences are SGHAT and FQNNGV. In DNA, the CDR3 is TGTGCCAGCAGCTTAGGGGTTCGGGGGTACGAGCAGTACTTC. Its translation: CASSLGVRGYEQYF.

As regards this clone: The germline gene is not matched at one end of the junction; a read error may be the cause. This chain links TRBV28 with TRBJ2-3, with 7 bases that match TRBD2. Germline assignment: CDR1 MDHEN and CDR2 SYDVKM. There are 12 residues in the CDR3. The chain's CDR3 is CASSLGTISHYF. The CDR3 bases are TGTGCCAGCAGTTTAGGGACTATTTCGCATTATTTT.

The rearrangement links TRBV7-8 to TRBJ2-3; tentatively, D is TRBD1 (5 bases). Germline V gene sequence: CDR1 SGHVS, CDR2 FQNEAQ. The ends were cut back, 6 bases at V and 3 bases at J, with 10 bases in the middle. CDR3 length: 13 amino acids. CDR3 region: CASRPGFTDTQYF. CDR3 coding DNA: TGTGCCAGCAGACCAGGGTTTACAGATACGCAGTATTTT.

The chain links TRBV30 to TRBJ1-5; D might be TRBD1 (6 bases). CDR1 GTSNPN and CDR2 SVGIG come from the germline V gene (reference sequence). Trimming took off 0 bases at V and 4 bases at J, with 10 bases between the two ends. The CDR3 contains 14 residues. Here the CDR3 DNA reads TGTGCCTGGAGTGTAAACAGGGATAATCAGCCCCAGCATTTT. Its protein is CAWSVNRDNQPQHF.

J is TRBJ2-7 and V is TRBV28, with a weak D call TRBD1 (6 bases). The ends were cut back, 6 bases at V and 8 bases at J, with 26 bases in the middle. The CDR3 covers 16 residues. Germline CDR1 reads MDHEN; CDR2 reads SYDVKM. The chain's CDR3 is CASRPLTGNLRVKQYF. CDR3 sequence (DNA): TGTGCCAGCAGGCCCCTAACAGGGAACCTCCGGGTTAAGCAGTACTTC.

This chain links TRBV4-3 with TRBJ2-1; tentative D call: TRBD2 (5 bases). The CDR3 sequence is 13 residues long. V was shortened by 4 bases and J by 5 bases, with 9 bases between the two germline ends. Germline loops: CDR1 LGHNA, CDR2 YSLEER. In DNA form, the CDR3 reads TGCGCCAGCAGCCTCCCCGGGGACAATGAGCAGTTCTTC. Amino acid sequence: CASSLPGDNEQFF.

This chain joins TRBV5-1 and TRBJ1-3; 8 positions agree with TRBD1. The CDR3 loop spans 15 amino acids. Losses at the gene ends were 7 bases for V and 0 bases for J; bases not matched to a gene: 6. Germline V gives CDR1 SGHRS, CDR2 YFSETQ. This CDR3 reads CASGQGAASGNTIYF. The CDR3 nucleotides read TGCGCCAGCGGGCAGGGGGCCGCCTCTGGAAACACCATATATTTT.

The rearrangement uses TRBV7-7 and TRBJ2-7; D possibly corresponds to TRBD2 (6 bases). The V gene's germline CDR1 is SSHAT and CDR2 FNYEAQ (reference sequence). V lost 5 bases and J 9 bases, leaving 23 bases between the germline ends. This CDR3 has 15 residues. CDR3 nucleotide sequence: TGTGCCAGCAGCCCAGAGGGCCACGGGAGTTGTGTGCAGTACTTC. It encodes CASSPEGHGSCVQYF.